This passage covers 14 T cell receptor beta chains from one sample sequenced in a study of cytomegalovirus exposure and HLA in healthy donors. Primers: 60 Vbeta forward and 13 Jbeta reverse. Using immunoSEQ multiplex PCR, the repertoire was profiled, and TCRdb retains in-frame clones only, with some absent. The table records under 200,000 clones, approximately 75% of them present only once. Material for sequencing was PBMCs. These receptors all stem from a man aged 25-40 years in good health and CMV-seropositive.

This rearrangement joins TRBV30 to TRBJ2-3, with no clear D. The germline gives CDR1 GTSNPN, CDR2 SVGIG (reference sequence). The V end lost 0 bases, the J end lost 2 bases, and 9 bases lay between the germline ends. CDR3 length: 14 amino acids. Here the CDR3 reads CAWSVVLSTDTQYF. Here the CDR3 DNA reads TGTGCCTGGAGTGTGGTCCTATCCACAGATACGCAGTATTTT.

In DNA, the CDR3 is TGTGCCAGCAGTGAAAGGCGAGACAGGGTGAACGAGCAGTACTTC. This sequence encodes CASSERRDRVNEQYF. The rearrangement joins TRBV25-1 to TRBJ2-7; 7 nucleotides align to TRBD1. CDR1 is MGHDK and CDR2 is SYGVNS in the germline V gene. The CDR3 length is 15 residues. V was clipped by 2 bases and J by 5 bases; unmatched bases: 9.

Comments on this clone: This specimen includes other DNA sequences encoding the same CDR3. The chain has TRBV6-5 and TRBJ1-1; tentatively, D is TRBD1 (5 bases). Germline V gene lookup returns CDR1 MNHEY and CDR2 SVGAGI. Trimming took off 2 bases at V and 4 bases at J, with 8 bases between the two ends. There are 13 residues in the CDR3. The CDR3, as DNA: TGTGCCAGCAGTTACGGGGGGGGCACTGAAGCTTTCTTT. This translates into CASSYGGGTEAFF.

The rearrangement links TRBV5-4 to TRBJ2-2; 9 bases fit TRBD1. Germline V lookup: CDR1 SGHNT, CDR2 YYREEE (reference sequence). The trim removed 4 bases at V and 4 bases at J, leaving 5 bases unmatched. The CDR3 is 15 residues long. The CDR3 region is CASSRDRVSTGELFF. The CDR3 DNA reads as TGTGCCAGCAGCCGGGACAGGGTATCCACCGGGGAGCTGTTTTTT.

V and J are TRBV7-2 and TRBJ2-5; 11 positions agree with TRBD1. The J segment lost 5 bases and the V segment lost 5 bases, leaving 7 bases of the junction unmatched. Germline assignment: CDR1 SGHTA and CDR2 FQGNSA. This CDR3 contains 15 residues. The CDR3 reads CASSPRTGGWETQYF. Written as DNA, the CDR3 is TGTGCCAGCAGCCCGCGGACAGGGGGCTGGGAGACCCAGTACTTC. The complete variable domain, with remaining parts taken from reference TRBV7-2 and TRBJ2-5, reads GAGVSQSPSNKVTEKGKDVELRCDPISGHTALYWYRQSLGQGLEFLIYFQGNSAPDKSGLPSDRFSAERTGGSVSTLTIQRTQQEDSAVYLCASSPRTGGWETQYFGPGTRLLVL.

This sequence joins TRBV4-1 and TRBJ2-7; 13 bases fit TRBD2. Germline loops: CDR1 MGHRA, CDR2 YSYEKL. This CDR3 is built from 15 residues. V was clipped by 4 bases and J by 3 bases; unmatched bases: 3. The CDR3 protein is CASSRGTSGDYEQYF. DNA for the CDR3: TGCGCCAGCAGCCGCGGGACTAGCGGGGACTACGAGCAGTACTTC.

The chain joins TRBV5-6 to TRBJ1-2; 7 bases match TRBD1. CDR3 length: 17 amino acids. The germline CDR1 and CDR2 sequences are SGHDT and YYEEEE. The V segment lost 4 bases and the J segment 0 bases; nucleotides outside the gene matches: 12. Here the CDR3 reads CASSPPGTDRANYGYTF. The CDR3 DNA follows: TGTGCCAGCAGCCCCCCCGGGACAGATCGGGCTAACTATGGCTACACCTTC.

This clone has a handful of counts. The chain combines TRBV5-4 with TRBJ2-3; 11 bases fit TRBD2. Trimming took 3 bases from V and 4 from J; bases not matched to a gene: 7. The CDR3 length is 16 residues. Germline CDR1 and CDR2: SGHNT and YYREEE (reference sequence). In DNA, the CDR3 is TGTGCCAGCAGCTCAATAGCGGGGGGGTATCCAGATACGCAGTATTTT. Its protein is CASSSIAGGYPDTQYF.

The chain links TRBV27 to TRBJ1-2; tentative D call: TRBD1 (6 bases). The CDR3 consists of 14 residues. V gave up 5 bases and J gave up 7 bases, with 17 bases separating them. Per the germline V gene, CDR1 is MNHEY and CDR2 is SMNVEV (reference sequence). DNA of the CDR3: TGTGCCAGCAGTCCTTTCACAGGGTACGGTGGCTACACCTTC. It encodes CASSPFTGYGGYTF.

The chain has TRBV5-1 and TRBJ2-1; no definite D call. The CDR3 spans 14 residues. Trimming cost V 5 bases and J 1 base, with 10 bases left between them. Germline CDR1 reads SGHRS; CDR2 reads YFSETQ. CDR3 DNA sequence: TGCGCCAGCAGACCCGGGTCATCCTACAATGAGCAGTTCTTC. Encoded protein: CASRPGSSYNEQFF.

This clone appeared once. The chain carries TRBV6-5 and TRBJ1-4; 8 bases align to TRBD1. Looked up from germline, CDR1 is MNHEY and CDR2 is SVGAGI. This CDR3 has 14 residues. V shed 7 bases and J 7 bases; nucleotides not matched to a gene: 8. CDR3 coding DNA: TGTGCCAGCAACACAGGGGGAAGGTTTGAAAAACTGTTTTTT. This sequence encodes CASNTGGRFEKLFF.

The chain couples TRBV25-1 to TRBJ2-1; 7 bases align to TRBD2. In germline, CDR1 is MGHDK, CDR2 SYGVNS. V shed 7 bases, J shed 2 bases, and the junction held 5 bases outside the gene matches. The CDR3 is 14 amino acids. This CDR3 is CASKREGTYNEQFF. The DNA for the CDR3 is TGTGCCAGCAAAAGGGAGGGTACCTACAATGAGCAGTTCTTC.

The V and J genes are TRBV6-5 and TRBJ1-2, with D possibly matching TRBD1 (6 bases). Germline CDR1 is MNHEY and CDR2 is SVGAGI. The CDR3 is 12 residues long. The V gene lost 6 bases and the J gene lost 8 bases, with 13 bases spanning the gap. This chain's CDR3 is CASRQGPAGYTF. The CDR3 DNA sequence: TGTGCCAGCAGACAGGGACCCGCGGGCTACACCTTC.

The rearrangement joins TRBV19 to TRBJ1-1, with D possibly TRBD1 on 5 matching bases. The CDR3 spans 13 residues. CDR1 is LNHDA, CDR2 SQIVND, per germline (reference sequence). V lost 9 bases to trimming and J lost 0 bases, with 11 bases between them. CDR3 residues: CASSAGLNTEAFF. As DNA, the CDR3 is TGTGCCAGCTCGGCGGGACTGAACACTGAAGCTTTCTTT.